What follows are 11 T cell receptor beta chains derived from one specimen sequenced in a study of early T cells in non-severe SARS-CoV-2 infection. MiXCR, applied by TCRdb to the 5' RACE reads, yields one record per CDR3 protein. The data contain approximately 120,000 distinct CDR3 sequences, around 14% of them singletons. Input material: whole blood. The receptors were gathered from an adult who was a healthcare worker with PCR-confirmed SARS-CoV-2 infection or an uninfected control (not recorded which).

The chain has TRBV7-9 and TRBJ2-5, with 7 nucleotides matching TRBD1. Germline V gene lookup returns CDR1 SEHNR and CDR2 FQNEAQ (reference sequence). The CDR3 covers 15 residues. The trim removed 1 base at V and 4 bases at J, leaving 6 bases unmatched. CDR3 residues: CASSLDGRGSETQYF. DNA of the CDR3: TGTGCCAGCAGCTTAGATGGCAGGGGGTCAGAGACCCAGTACTTC. The full variable domain, completed using reference TRBV7-9 and TRBJ2-5, is DTGVSQNPRHKITKRGQNVTFRCDPISEHNRLYWYRQTLGQGPEFLTYFQNEAQLEKSRLLSDRFSAERPKGSFSTLEIQRTEQGDSAMYLCASSLDGRGSETQYFGPGTRLLVL.

The chain combines TRBV3-1 with TRBJ2-3, with D possibly matching TRBD2 (5 bases). The CDR3 runs 16 residues. Germline values: CDR1 LGHDT, CDR2 YNNKEL (reference sequence). V was trimmed by 2 bases and J by 3 bases, leaving 15 bases between them. CDR3 sequence (DNA): TGTGCCAGCAGCCAATCCAATCTACTAGTTACAGATACGCAGTATTTT. Amino acids: CASSQSNLLVTDTQYF.

This clonotype was observed a single time. The V call is TRBV3-1, the J call TRBJ1-6; D ambiguous. The V and J ends lost 5 bases and 6 bases respectively, with 14 bases between them. The CDR3 runs 15 residues. Germline CDR1 LGHDT, CDR2 YNNKEL (reference sequence). For the CDR3, the DNA is TGTGCCAGCAGCGAATGGGGTCAGAGTAATTCACCCCTCCACTTT. Protein product: CASSEWGQSNSPLHF.

The V gene is TRBV4-1, the J gene TRBJ2-2; D is undetermined. The CDR3 loop spans 13 amino acids. Germline V gene lookup returns CDR1 MGHRA and CDR2 YSYEKL. Trimming took off 4 bases at V and 6 bases at J, with 9 bases between the two ends. The CDR3 DNA follows: TGCGCCAGCAGCCTCCACGTTGCCGGGGAGCTGTTTTTT. Translation gives CASSLHVAGELFF.

This sequence joins TRBV7-8 and TRBJ1-1; no clear D gene. Germline CDR1 is SGHVS and CDR2 is FQNEAQ. V dropped 6 bases and J dropped 1 base, with 9 bases sitting between them. The CDR3 extends over 13 amino acids. The CDR3 DNA sequence: TGTGCCAGCAGGTTACTAGAGAACACTGAAGCTTTCTTT. It translates to CASRLLENTEAFF.

This chain uses TRBV19 with TRBJ2-7; D possibly corresponds to TRBD2 (6 bases). The CDR3 runs to 14 residues. Germline V gene data show CDR1 as LNHDA and CDR2 as SQIVND (reference sequence). V was pared by 5 bases and J by 7 bases, with 18 bases between. The CDR3 sequence: CASSATGSPGEQYF. The CDR3 bases are TGTGCCAGTAGTGCTACCGGGAGCCCCGGAGAGCAGTACTTC.

In this sample, this clonotype turned up a few times. The V call is TRBV11-2, the J call TRBJ2-7; D tentatively reads TRBD1 or TRBD2 (5 bases each). The CDR3 is 16 residues long. Germline V gene data show CDR1 as SGHAT and CDR2 as FQNNGV. Trimming cost V 6 bases and J 2 bases, with 20 bases left between them. As DNA, the CDR3 is TGTGCCAGCAGTTCTCACCCGGGATTGGGGGCCTACGAGCAGTACTTC. Translated, it gives CASSSHPGLGAYEQYF. Drawing the rest from reference TRBV11-2 and TRBJ2-7, the complete variable domain is EAGVAQSPRYKIIEKRQSVAFWCNPISGHATLYWYQQILGQGPKLLIQFQNNGVVDDSQLPKDRFSAERLKGVDSTLKIQPAKLEDSAVYLCASSSHPGLGAYEQYFGPGTRLTVT.

The chain links TRBV2 to TRBJ1-5; D remains ambiguous. This CDR3 is built from 14 residues. Trimming shortened V by 3 bases and J by 4 bases, and 10 bases separated the two germline ends. CDR1 is SNHLY and CDR2 is FYNNEI in the germline V gene. The DNA of the CDR3 is TGTGCCAGCAGTGACCGCCACCTTAATCAGCCCCAGCATTTT. It codes for CASSDRHLNQPQHF.

This clonotype occurred a few times. This chain uses TRBV3-1 with TRBJ1-6, with TRBD1 matching 8 bases. Trimming cost V 5 bases and J 7 bases; bases outside gene matches: 4. The CDR3 loop spans 14 amino acids. CDR1 LGHDT and CDR2 YNNKEL come from the germline V gene (reference sequence). The DNA of the CDR3 is TGTGCCAGCAGCTGGGGACAGGAGAATTCACCCCTCCACTTT. Translating gives CASSWGQENSPLHF. Full variable domain (rest looked up from reference TRBV3-1 and TRBJ1-6): DTAVSQTPKYLVTQMGNDKSIKCEQNLGHDTMYWYKQDSKKFLKIMFSYNNKELIINETVPNRFSPKSPDKAHLNLHINSLELGDSAVYFCASSWGQENSPLHFGNGTRLTVT.

V gene TRBV7-9 combines with J gene TRBJ2-7, with a tentative D call TRBD1 (6 bases). Germline CDR1 is SEHNR and CDR2 is FQNEAQ (reference sequence). This CDR3 is built from 15 residues. V was pared by 6 bases and J by 2 bases, with 17 bases between. The CDR3 region has the DNA TGTGCCAGCAGAGCAGGGGTTGAAAAAACCTACGAGCAGTACTTC. It specifies CASRAGVEKTYEQYF.

The chain has TRBV12-3 or TRBV12-4 and TRBJ1-5, with D unresolved. The CDR3 spans 15 residues. Between the trimmed V and J ends, which lost 5 bases and 2 bases, there was a span of 13 bases. The CDR3 DNA is TGTGCCAGCAGTCCACGGACCGGGGGCAATCAGCCCCAGCATTTT. Translation gives CASSPRTGGNQPQHF.